The clone carrying this TCR beta chain was found a few times. Its antigen is as yet unknown. This entry comes from a study of blood T cells in healthy people across ages. The authors extracted at least 5.5 micrograms of total RNA per sample. Next came a second PCR, run for roughly 6 to 11 cycles, which used a sample-barcoded 5' primer along with a J-beta primer mix. Per-sample output comprised a minimum of 3 million paired-end reads containing CDR3. TCRdb independently ran MiXCR on the 5' RACE reads; one entry per CDR3 protein. The table includes 1,800,000 or so distinct CDR3 sequences, approximately 40% detected once. Overall study findings and caveats: The unsorted PBMCs prevented any conclusive comparison of naive versus antigen-experienced cells. Estimated diversity across one million T cells was deemed an underestimate.

Sequencing input: blood. The TCR comes from a human donor in good health.

CDR3 DNA sequence: TGTGCCAGCAGTGTACAGGGGGCGCCTACCTATGGCTACACCTTC. Its protein is CASSVQGAPTYGYTF. This sequence joins TRBV12-3 or TRBV12-4 and TRBJ1-2, with 9 bases that match TRBD1. This CDR3 spans 15 amino acids. Trimming cost V 5 bases and J 4 bases; bases outside gene matches: 8.